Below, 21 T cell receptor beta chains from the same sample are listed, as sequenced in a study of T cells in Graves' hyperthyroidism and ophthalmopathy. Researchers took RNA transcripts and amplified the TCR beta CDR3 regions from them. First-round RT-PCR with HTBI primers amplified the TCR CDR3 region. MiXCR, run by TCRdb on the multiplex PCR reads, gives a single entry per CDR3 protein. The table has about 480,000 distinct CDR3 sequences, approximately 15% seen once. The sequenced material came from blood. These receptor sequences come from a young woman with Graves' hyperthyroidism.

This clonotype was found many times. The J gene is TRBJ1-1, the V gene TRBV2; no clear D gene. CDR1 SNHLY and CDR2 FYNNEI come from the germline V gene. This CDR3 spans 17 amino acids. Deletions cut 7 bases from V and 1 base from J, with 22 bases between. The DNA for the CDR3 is TGTGCCAGCATTCCCTCCATGGGGTATACTCCGAACACTGAAGCTTTCTTT. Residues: CASIPSMGYTPNTEAFF.

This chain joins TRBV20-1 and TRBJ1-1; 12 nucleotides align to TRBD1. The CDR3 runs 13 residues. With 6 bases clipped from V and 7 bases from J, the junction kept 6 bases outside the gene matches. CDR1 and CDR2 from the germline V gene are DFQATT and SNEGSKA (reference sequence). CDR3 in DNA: TGCAGTGCCCCGGGACAGGGGGCTGATGAAGCTTTCTTT. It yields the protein CSAPGQGADEAFF.

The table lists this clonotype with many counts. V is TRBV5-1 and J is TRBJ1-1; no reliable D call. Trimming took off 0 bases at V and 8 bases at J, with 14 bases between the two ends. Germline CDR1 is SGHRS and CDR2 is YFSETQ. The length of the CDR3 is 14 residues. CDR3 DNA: TGCGCCAGCAGCTTGGACAGCTATGAACGAGAAGCTTTCTTT. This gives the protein CASSLDSYEREAFF.

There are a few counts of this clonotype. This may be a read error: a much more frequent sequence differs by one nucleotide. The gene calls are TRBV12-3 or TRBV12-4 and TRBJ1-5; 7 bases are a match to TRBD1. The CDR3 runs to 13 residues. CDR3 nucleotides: TGTGCCAGCAGTTCTGACAGGGATCAGCCCCGGCATTTT. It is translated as CASSSDRDQPRHF.

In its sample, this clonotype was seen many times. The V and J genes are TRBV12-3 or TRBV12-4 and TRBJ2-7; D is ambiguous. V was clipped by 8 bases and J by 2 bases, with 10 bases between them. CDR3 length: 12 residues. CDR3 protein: CASGEAAYEQYF. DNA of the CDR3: TGTGCCAGCGGCGAGGCCGCCTACGAGCAGTACTTC.

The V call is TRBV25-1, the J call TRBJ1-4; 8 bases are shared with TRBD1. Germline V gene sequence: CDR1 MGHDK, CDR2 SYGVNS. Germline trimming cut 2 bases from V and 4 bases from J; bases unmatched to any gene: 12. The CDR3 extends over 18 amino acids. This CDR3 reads CASSEIGAGGVGNEKLFF. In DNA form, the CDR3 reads TGTGCCAGCAGTGAAATTGGAGCAGGGGGCGTAGGTAATGAAAAACTGTTTTTT.

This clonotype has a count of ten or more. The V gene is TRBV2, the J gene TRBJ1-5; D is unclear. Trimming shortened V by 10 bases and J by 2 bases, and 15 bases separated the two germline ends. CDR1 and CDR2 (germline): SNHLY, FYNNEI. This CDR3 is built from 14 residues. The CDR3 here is CATTQDTRNQPQHF. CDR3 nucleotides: TGTGCCACGACCCAAGACACCCGCAATCAGCCCCAGCATTTT.

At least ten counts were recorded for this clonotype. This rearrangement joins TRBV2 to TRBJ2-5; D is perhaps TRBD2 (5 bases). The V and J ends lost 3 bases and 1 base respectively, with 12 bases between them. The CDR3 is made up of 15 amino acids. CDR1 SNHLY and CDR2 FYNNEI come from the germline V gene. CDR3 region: CASSEPSSGQETQYF. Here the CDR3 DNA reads TGTGCCAGCAGTGAGCCTAGCTCGGGCCAAGAGACCCAGTACTTC.

The CDR3 spells CATSDAGDTEAFF. CDR3 DNA: TGTGCCACCAGTGATGCCGGGGACACTGAAGCTTTCTTT. The chain has TRBV24-1 and TRBJ1-1; no clear D gene. Trimming stripped 3 bases from V and 3 bases from J, with 7 bases between. The CDR3 consists of 13 residues. Germline V gene sequence: CDR1 KGHDR, CDR2 SFDVKD.

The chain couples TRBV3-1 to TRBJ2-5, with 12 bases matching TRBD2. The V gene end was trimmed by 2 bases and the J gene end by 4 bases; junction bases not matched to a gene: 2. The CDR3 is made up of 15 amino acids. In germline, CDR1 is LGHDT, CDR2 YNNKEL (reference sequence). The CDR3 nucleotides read TGTGCCAGCAGCCAAACGGGACTAGCGGGAGAGACCCAGTACTTC. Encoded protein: CASSQTGLAGETQYF.

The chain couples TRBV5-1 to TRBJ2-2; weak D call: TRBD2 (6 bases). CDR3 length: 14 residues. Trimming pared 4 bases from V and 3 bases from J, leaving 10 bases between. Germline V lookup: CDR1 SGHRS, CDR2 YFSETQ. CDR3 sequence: CASSTGLYTGELFF. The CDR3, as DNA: TGCGCCAGCAGCACAGGACTATACACCGGGGAGCTGTTTTTT.

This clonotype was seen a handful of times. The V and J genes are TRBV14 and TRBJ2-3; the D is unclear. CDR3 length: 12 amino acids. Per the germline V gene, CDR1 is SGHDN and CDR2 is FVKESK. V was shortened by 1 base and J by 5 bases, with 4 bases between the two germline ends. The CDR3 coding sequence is TGTGCCAGCAGCCAAGGGAAAGATACGCAGTATTTT. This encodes CASSQGKDTQYF.

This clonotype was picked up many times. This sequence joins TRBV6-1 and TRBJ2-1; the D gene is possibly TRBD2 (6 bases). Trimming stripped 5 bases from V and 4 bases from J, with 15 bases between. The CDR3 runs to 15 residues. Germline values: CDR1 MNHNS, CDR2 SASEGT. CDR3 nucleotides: TGTGCCAGCAGTACACCGGGACTTCTTTACAATGAGCAGTTCTTC. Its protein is CASSTPGLLYNEQFF.

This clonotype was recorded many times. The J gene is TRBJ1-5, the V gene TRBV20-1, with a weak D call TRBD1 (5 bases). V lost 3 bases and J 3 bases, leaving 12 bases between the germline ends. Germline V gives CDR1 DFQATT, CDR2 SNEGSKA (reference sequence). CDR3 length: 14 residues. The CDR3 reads CSASGGAFNQPQHF. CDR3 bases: TGCAGTGCTAGTGGAGGGGCCTTCAATCAGCCCCAGCATTTT.

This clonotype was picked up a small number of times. The CDR3, as DNA: TGCGCCAGCAGTGAGCGGGAGAGGGAGGTCCACGAGCAGTACGTC. Protein product: CASSEREREVHEQYV. The gene calls are TRBV10-1 and TRBJ2-7, with D maybe TRBD2 (6 bases). Trimming shortened V by 2 bases and J by 5 bases, and 16 bases separated the two germline ends. This CDR3 is built from 15 residues. Germline loops: CDR1 WNHNN, CDR2 SYGVQD (reference sequence).

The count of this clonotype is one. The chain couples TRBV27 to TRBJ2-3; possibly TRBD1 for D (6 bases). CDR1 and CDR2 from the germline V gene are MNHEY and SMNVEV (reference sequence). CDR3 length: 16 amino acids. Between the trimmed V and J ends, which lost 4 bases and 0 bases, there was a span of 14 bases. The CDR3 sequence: CASSSGVNPSTDTQYF. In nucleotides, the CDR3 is TGTGCCAGCAGTTCAGGGGTGAATCCTAGCACAGATACGCAGTATTTT.

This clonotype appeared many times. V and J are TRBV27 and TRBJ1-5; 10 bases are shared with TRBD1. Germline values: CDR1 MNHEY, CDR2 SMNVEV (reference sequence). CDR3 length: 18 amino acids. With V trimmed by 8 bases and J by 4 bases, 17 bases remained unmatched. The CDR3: CASRGQGTRSWPNQPQHF. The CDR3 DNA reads TGTGCCAGCCGGGGACAGGGGACGAGGTCGTGGCCAAATCAGCCCCAGCATTTT.

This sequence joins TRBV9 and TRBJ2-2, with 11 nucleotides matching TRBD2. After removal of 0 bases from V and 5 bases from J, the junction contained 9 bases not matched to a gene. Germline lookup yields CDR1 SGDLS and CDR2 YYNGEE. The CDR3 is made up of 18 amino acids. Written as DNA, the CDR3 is TGTGCCAGCAGCGTAGGTAGCGGGAGGGAGGGTTGGACCGGGGAGCTGTTTTTT. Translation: CASSVGSGREGWTGELFF.

CDR3 sequence (DNA): TGTGCCAGTAGTATTAAGGGGCTGGAAGCTTTCTTT. As protein: CASSIKGLEAFF. This sequence joins TRBV19 and TRBJ1-1; D might be TRBD1 (5 bases). Per the germline V gene, CDR1 is LNHDA and CDR2 is SQIVND (reference sequence). Trimming left V 3 bases short and J 8 bases short, with 10 bases between. The CDR3 runs 12 residues. The full variable domain, its missing parts supplied by reference TRBV19 and TRBJ1-1, is DGGITQSPKYLFRKEGQNVTLSCEQNLNHDAMYWYRQDPGQGLRLIYYSQIVNDFQKGDIAEGYSVSREKKESFPLTVTSAQKNPTAFYLCASSIKGLEAFFGQGTRLTVV.

CDR3 DNA: TGTGCCAGCAGCCCTGGGGAAGGGCGGAACGAGCAGTACGTC. Its protein is CASSPGEGRNEQYV. The V and J genes are TRBV9 and TRBJ2-7; D ambiguous. Germline lookup yields CDR1 SGDLS and CDR2 YYNGEE. Trimming stripped 4 bases from V and 5 bases from J, with 16 bases between. CDR3 length: 14 amino acids.

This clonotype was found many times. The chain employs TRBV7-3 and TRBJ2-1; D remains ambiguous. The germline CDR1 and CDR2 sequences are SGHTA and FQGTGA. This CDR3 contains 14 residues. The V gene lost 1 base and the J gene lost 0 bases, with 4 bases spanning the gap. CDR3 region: CASSLSPSYNEQFF. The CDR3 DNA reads TGTGCCAGCAGCTTAAGCCCCTCCTACAATGAGCAGTTCTTC.